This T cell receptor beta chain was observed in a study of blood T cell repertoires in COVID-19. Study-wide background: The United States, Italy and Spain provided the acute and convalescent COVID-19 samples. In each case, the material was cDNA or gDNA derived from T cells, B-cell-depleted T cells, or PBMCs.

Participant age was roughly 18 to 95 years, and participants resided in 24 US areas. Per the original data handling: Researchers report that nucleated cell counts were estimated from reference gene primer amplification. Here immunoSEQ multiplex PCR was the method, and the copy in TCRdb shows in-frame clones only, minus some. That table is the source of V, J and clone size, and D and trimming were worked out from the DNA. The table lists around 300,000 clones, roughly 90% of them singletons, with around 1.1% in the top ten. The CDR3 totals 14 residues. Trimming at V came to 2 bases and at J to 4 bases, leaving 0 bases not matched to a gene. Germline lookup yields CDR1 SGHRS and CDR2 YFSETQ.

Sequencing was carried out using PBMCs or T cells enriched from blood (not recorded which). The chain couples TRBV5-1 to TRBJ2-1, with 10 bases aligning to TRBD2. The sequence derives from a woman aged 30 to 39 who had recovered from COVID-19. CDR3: CASSLLAGYNEQFF. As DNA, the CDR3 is TGCGCCAGCAGCTTACTAGCGGGGTACAATGAGCAGTTCTTC.